This T cell receptor (beta chain) was recovered during a study of read filtering for tumor transcriptome and immune sequencing. The wider study: Mean patient age was approximately 66 years, range roughly 40 to 85; approximately 18 male, more than 11 female.

This clonotype was seen many times. Its matching antigen is unknown. From about 400 ng of RNA, a library with molecular barcoded alpha/delta and beta/gamma adaptors was made. TCRdb used MiXCR to reprocess the reads, holding one entry per CDR3 protein. The sample lists about 57,000 distinct CDR3 sequences, about 15% occurring once. Deletions cut 3 bases from V and 7 bases from J, with 20 bases between. Germline CDR1 and CDR2: KGHDR and SFDVKD. The CDR3 length is 16 residues. Study findings and constraints: Around 85% of IR-seq clonotypes had one read, totaling about 3.5% of reads; RNA-seq: 74.6% and 44.6%.

This chain connects TRBV24-1 to TRBJ1-2; tentatively, D is TRBD1 (6 bases). The receptor's source is a donor at least 40 years old with multiple myeloma. Material: a population of CD138-negative cells sorted from bone marrow. In DNA form, the CDR3 reads TGTGCCACCAGTGATCCCCCCGGCAGGGGTGCCGGTGGCTACACCTTC. Protein: CATSDPPGRGAGGYTF.